Below are 16 T cell receptor beta chains sequenced from a single sample in a study of blood T cell repertoires in COVID-19. TCRdb's copy holds only in-frame clones and misses some; the assay was immunoSEQ multiplex PCR. The data show more than 95,000 clones, 80% to 95% seen once. Source material: peripheral blood. The receptor source for this set is a man in his fifties with COVID-19, enrolled during active disease.

This clone was observed once. This sequence joins TRBV29-1 and TRBJ1-1, with D tentatively TRBD1 (6 bases). Germline V gene sequence: CDR1 SQVTM, CDR2 ANQGSEA. This CDR3 contains 13 residues. V was clipped by 6 bases and J by 5 bases, with 16 bases between them. For the CDR3, the DNA is TGCAGCGTAGCCTCAGGGGCGAGGACTGAAGCTTTCTTT. This codes for CSVASGARTEAFF.

J is TRBJ2-3 and V is TRBV24-1, with 10 bases fitting TRBD2. J lost 7 bases, V lost 5 bases, and 5 bases had no gene match. Looked up from germline, CDR1 is KGHDR and CDR2 is SFDVKD. CDR3 size: 14 residues. CDR3 DNA sequence: TGTGCCACCAGTGCTCTAGCGGGAGTCAATACGCAGTATTTT. Protein: CATSALAGVNTQYF.

In this sample, this clone turned up a few times. The chain employs TRBV7-6 and TRBJ2-2, with TRBD2 identical over 11 bases. Germline V gene data show CDR1 as SGHVS and CDR2 as FNYEAQ. CDR3 size: 17 residues. Losses at the gene ends were 5 bases for V and 1 base for J; bases not matched to a gene: 6. Here the CDR3 DNA reads TGTGCCAGCAGCCCAATTAGCGGGAGGGGGAACACCGGGGAGCTGTTTTTT. Its translation: CASSPISGRGNTGELFF.

This chain connects TRBV4-3 to TRBJ1-3; a weak D match, TRBD1 (5 bases). With 1 base removed from V and 7 bases from J, the gap between germline ends came to 8 bases. The CDR3 totals 13 residues. CDR1 LGHNA and CDR2 YSLEER come from the germline V gene. CDR3 sequence reads: CASSQAPGNTIYF. The CDR3 nucleotides read TGCGCCAGCAGCCAAGCCCCAGGGAACACCATATATTTT.

The chain recombines TRBV11-3 with TRBJ2-1; D not resolved. With 5 bases removed from V and 9 bases from J, the gap between germline ends came to 14 bases. The CDR3 length is 13 residues. Per germline, CDR1 SGHNT and CDR2 YENEEA. For the CDR3, the DNA is TGTGCCAGCAGCAAGGTACGAGGTGGTGAGCAGTTCTTC. Amino acids: CASSKVRGGEQFF.

The J gene is TRBJ1-4, the V gene TRBV30, with unresolved D. In germline, CDR1 is GTSNPN, CDR2 SVGIG (reference sequence). The V end lost 2 bases, the J end lost 14 bases, and 21 bases lay between the germline ends. The CDR3 is made up of 14 amino acids. The CDR3 spells CAWSKDDGFMMLFF. The CDR3 DNA follows: TGTGCCTGGAGTAAGGATGACGGGTTTATGATGCTGTTTTTT.

The V and J genes are TRBV10-3 and TRBJ2-3, with TRBD2 matching 10 bases. There are 15 residues in the CDR3. Germline V gene data show CDR1 as ENHRY and CDR2 as SYGVKD. Trimming at V came to 2 bases and at J to 2 bases, leaving 1 base not matched to a gene. The CDR3 DNA follows: TGTGCCATCAGTGAGACTAGCGGGACCACAGATACGCAGTATTTT. It encodes CAISETSGTTDTQYF.

The chain links TRBV7-9 to TRBJ1-5; no clear D gene. The germline CDR1 and CDR2 sequences are SEHNR and FQNEAQ (reference sequence). V was trimmed by 5 bases and J by 9 bases, leaving 17 bases between them. The CDR3 totals 14 residues. CDR3 in DNA: TGTGCCAGCAGCACCGAGGAGGCGTCGGCGCCCCAGCATTTT. This translates into CASSTEEASAPQHF.

The chain uses TRBV5-6 and TRBJ2-7; 8 bases fit TRBD1. V trimming: 4 bases; J trimming: 1 base; junction bases outside the gene matches: 7. The CDR3 is 15 residues long. From germline, CDR1 is SGHDT and CDR2 YYEEEE. The DNA of the CDR3 is TGTGCCAGCAGCAAGGACAGGGTAAGGTCCTACGAGCAGTACTTC. Translating gives CASSKDRVRSYEQYF.

The chain recombines TRBV11-3 with TRBJ2-2; 7 bases are shared with TRBD1. The J segment lost 4 bases and the V segment lost 5 bases, leaving 7 bases of the junction unmatched. The germline CDR1 and CDR2 sequences are SGHNT and YENEEA. This CDR3 region has 15 residues. CDR3: CASSLRTGRTGELFF. CDR3 DNA: TGTGCCAGCAGCCTCCGGACAGGCCGCACCGGGGAGCTGTTTTTT.

The chain recombines TRBV28 with TRBJ1-5, with TRBD1 as a possible D gene (6 bases). Trimming removed 4 bases from V and 9 bases from J, with 13 bases in between. Germline CDR1 reads MDHEN; CDR2 reads SYDVKM. The CDR3 runs to 13 residues. The CDR3 here is CASSSPQTGPQHF. The CDR3 nucleotides read TGTGCCAGCAGTTCGCCCCAGACAGGGCCCCAGCATTTT.

The V call is TRBV5-6, the J call TRBJ2-1, with TRBD1 as a possible D gene (6 bases). V shed 6 bases and J shed 4 bases, with 11 bases lying between them. The CDR3 runs 13 residues. CDR1 is SGHDT, CDR2 YYEEEE, per germline. The CDR3 DNA reads TGTGCCAGCAAGGGCAGGGGTTACAATGAGCAGTTCTTC. It encodes CASKGRGYNEQFF.

This sequence joins TRBV7-2 and TRBJ2-1; 10 positions agree with TRBD2. The CDR3 runs 18 residues. V shed 4 bases and J 0 bases; nucleotides not matched to a gene: 9. CDR1 is SGHTA, CDR2 FQGNSA, per germline. CDR3 amino acids: CASSSGTSEIHSYNEQFF. The CDR3 DNA reads TGTGCCAGCAGCTCCGGGACTAGCGAGATACACTCCTACAATGAGCAGTTCTTC.

The V call is TRBV7-2, the J call TRBJ2-5; D unclear. Trimming removed 4 bases at V and 2 bases at J, with 14 bases between. Germline V lookup: CDR1 SGHTA, CDR2 FQGNSA. There are 15 residues in the CDR3. The CDR3: CASSSPVSRQETQYF. CDR3 bases: TGTGCCAGCAGCTCCCCCGTTTCGAGGCAAGAGACCCAGTACTTC. The full variable domain, completed using reference TRBV7-2 and TRBJ2-5, is GAGVSQSPSNKVTEKGKDVELRCDPISGHTALYWYRQSLGQGLEFLIYFQGNSAPDKSGLPSDRFSAERTGGSVSTLTIQRTQQEDSAVYLCASSSPVSRQETQYFGPGTRLLVL.

This chain uses TRBV12-3 or TRBV12-4 with TRBJ2-7; no clear D gene. Trimming stripped 3 bases from V and 5 bases from J, with 5 bases between. This CDR3 has 11 residues. This CDR3 is CASSLFDEQYF. The DNA of the CDR3 is TGTGCCAGCAGTTTGTTCGACGAGCAGTACTTC.

This clone was observed a single time. The chain's CDR3 is CATAKGGSGANVLTF. The CDR3 region has the DNA TGTGCCACCGCAAAGGGGGGGTCCGGGGCCAACGTCCTGACTTTC. The genes are TRBV24-1 and TRBJ2-6; D might be TRBD2 (7 bases). CDR1 and CDR2 (germline): KGHDR, SFDVKD. The CDR3 sequence is 15 residues long. The V and J ends lost 9 bases and 4 bases respectively, with 15 bases between them.